The TCR beta chain under discussion was sequenced for a study of shared clonotypes between healthy human individuals. Assay used: immunoSEQ multiplex PCR; TCRdb lists only in-frame clones, some missing. The sample consists of some 2.1 million clones, approximately 95% of them appearing once. Between the trimmed V and J ends, which lost 2 bases and 9 bases, there was a span of 14 bases. The CDR3 is 13 residues long. CDR1 is GTSNPN and CDR2 is SVGIG in the germline V gene (reference sequence). Sequencing used naive CD4+ T cells sorted from blood. Subset denoted: CD45RA+ positively selected. The receptor's source is a man between 18 and 29 years old in good health. This chain uses TRBV30 with TRBJ1-5, with D maybe TRBD1 (5 bases). Written as DNA, the CDR3 is TGTGCCTGGAGTCCTGGGGGGGTTCCGCCCCAGCATTTT. It translates to CAWSPGGVPPQHF.